The T cell receptor beta chain described here comes from a study of spatial heterogeneity in lung cancer. Overall study context: There were roughly 72 donors, all of them untreated patients with early-stage non-small cell lung cancer. Detected beta-chain sequences consistently exceeded alpha-chain sequences.

This clonotype was seen ten or more times. The CDR3 spans 13 residues. Per germline, CDR1 LGHNA and CDR2 YSLEER. Trimming removed 2 bases from V and 4 bases from J, with 6 bases in between. Time point described: blood at routine non-recurrence follow-up after resection. In each case, whole RNA from tumor, nontumor lung or frozen PBMC was sequenced unsorted. On each TCR cDNA molecule, a unique molecular identifier was present. Each CDR3 protein is one row after TCRdb ran MiXCR on the 5' RACE reads. The table has roughly 18,000 distinct CDR3 sequences, approximately 8.5% seen once. The source of this sequence is a male donor with early-stage non-small cell lung cancer. The specimen was PBMCs, collected at follow-up. V usage is TRBV4-3 and J usage is TRBJ1-5, with D hard to call. The CDR3 bases are TGCGCCAGCAGCCAATTTCCTAATCAGCCCCAGCATTTT. It codes for CASSQFPNQPQHF.